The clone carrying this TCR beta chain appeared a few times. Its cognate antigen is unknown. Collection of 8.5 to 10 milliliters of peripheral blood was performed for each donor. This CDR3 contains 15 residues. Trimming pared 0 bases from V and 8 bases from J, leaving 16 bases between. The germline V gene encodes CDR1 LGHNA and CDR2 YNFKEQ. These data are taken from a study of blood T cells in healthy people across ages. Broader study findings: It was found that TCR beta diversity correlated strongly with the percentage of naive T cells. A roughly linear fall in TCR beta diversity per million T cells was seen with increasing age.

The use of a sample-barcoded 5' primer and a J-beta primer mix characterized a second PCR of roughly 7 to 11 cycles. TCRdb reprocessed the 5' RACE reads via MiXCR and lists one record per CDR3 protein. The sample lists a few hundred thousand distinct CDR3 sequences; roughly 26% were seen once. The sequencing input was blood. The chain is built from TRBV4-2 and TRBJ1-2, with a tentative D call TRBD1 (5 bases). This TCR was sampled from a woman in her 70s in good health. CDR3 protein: CASSQERRQPAGYTF. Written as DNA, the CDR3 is TGTGCCAGCAGCCAAGAACGTCGACAGCCAGCGGGCTACACCTTC.